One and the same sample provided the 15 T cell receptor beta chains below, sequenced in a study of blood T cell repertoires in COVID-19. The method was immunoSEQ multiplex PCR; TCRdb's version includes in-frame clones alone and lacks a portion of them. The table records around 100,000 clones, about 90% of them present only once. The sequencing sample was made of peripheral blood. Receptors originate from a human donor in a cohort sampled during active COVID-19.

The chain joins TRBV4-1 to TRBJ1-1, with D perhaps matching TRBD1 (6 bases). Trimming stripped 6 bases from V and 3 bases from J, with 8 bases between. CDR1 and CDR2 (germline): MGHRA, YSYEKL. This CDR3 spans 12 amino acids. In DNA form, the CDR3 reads TGCGCCAGCAGATACAGGGACACTGAAGCTTTCTTT. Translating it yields CASRYRDTEAFF.

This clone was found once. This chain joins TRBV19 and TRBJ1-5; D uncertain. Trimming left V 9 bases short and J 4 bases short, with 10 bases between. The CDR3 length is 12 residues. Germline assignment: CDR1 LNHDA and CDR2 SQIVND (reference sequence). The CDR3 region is CASQRANQPQHF. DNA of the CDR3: TGTGCCAGCCAGAGGGCGAATCAGCCCCAGCATTTT.

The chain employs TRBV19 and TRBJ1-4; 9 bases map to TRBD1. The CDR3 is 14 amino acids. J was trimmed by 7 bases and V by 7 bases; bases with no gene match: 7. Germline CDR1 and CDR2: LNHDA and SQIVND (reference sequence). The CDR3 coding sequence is TGTGCCAGTATGGACAGGGGCGGAGGTGAAAAACTGTTTTTT. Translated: CASMDRGGGEKLFF. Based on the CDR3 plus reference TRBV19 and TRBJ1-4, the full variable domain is DGGITQSPKYLFRKEGQNVTLSCEQNLNHDAMYWYRQDPGQGLRLIYYSQIVNDFQKGDIAEGYSVSREKKESFPLTVTSAQKNPTAFYLCASMDRGGGEKLFFGSGTQLSVL.

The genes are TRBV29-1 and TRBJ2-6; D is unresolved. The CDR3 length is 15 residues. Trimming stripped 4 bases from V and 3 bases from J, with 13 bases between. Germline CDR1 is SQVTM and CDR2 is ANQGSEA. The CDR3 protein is CSVASRQGGANVLTF. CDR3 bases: TGCAGCGTTGCATCTAGGCAAGGTGGGGCCAACGTCCTGACTTTC.

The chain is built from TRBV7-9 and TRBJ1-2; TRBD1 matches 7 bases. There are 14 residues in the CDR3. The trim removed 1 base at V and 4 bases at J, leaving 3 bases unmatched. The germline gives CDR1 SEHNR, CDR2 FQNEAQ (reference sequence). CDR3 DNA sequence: TGTGCCAGCAGCTTAGTGGGACAGTTCTATGGCTACACCTTC. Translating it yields CASSLVGQFYGYTF.

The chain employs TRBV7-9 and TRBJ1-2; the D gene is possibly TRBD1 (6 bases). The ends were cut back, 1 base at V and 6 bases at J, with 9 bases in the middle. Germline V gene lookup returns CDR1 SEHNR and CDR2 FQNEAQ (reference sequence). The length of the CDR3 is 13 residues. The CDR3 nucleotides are TGTGCCAGCAGCTTAGACAGGGTAGATGGCTACACCTTC. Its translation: CASSLDRVDGYTF.

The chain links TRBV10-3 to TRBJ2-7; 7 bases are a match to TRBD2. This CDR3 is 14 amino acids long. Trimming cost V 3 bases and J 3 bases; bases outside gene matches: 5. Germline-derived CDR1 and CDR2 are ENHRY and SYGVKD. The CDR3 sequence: CAISDGGGVYEQYF. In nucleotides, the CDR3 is TGTGCCATCAGTGATGGTGGGGGGGTCTACGAGCAGTACTTC.

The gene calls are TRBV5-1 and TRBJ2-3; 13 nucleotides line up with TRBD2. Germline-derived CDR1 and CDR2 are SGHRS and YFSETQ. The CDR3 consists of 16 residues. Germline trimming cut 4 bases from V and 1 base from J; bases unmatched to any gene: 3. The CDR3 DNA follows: TGCGCCAGCAGCACCGGACTAGCGGGAGGCACAGATACGCAGTATTTT. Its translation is CASSTGLAGGTDTQYF.

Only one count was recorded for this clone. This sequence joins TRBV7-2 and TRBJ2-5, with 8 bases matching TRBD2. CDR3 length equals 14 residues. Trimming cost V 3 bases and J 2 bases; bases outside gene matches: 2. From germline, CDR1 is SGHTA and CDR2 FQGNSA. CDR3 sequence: CASSFSGKQETQYF. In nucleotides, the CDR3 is TGTGCCAGCAGCTTTAGCGGGAAACAAGAGACCCAGTACTTC.

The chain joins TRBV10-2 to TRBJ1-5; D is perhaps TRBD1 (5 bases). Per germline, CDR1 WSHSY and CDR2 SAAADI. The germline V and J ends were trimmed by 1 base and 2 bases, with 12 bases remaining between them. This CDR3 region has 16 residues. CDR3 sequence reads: CASSELGGGGNQPQHF. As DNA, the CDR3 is TGCGCCAGCAGTGAGTTGGGGGGAGGAGGCAATCAGCCCCAGCATTTT.

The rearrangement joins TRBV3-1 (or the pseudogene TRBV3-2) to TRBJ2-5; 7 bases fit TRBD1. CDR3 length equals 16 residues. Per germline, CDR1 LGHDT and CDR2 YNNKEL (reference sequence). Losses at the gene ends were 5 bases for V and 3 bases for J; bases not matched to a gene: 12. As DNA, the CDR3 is TGTGCCAGCAGCTCCTCTAGGAGACAGGGTAAAGAGACCCAGTACTTC. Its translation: CASSSSRRQGKETQYF.

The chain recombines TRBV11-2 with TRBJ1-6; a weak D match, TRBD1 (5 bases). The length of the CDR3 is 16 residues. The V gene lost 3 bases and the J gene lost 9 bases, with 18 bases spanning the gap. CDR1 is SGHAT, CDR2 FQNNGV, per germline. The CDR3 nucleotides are TGTGCCAGCAGCTTTAACTCGGGCGTGGGGGGTTCACCCCTCCACTTT. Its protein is CASSFNSGVGGSPLHF.

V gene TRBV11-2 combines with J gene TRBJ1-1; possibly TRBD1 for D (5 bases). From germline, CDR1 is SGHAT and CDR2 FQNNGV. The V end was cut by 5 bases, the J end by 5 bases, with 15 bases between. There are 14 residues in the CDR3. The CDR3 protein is CASSPIKGLTEAFF. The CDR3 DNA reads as TGTGCCAGCAGCCCTATAAAGGGGCTTACTGAAGCTTTCTTT.

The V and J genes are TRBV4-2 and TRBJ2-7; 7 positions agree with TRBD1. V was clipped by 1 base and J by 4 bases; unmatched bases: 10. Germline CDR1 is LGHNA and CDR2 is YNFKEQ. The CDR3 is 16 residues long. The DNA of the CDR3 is TGTGCCAGCAGCCAAGGAGGGGGCGGGTCAACGTACGAGCAGTACTTC. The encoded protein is CASSQGGGGSTYEQYF.

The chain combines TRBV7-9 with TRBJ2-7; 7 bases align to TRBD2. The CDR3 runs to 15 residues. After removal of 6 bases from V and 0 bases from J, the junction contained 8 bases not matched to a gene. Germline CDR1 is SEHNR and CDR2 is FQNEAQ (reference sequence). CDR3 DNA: TGTGCCAGCAGTCCCGGGGGGACGAGCTCCTACGAGCAGTACTTC. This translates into CASSPGGTSSYEQYF.